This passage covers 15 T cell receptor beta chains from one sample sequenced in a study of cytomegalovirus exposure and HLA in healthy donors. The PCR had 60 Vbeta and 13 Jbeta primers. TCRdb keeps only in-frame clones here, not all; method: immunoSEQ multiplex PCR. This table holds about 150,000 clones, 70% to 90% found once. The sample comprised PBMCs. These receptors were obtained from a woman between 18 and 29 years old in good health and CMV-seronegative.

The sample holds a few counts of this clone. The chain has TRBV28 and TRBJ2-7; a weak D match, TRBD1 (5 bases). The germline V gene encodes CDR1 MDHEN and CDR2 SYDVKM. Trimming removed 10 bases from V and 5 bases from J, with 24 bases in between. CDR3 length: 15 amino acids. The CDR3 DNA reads TGTGCCACTTCGCCCGTCCTCGGAGAAGGGGACGAGCAGTACTTC. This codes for CATSPVLGEGDEQYF.

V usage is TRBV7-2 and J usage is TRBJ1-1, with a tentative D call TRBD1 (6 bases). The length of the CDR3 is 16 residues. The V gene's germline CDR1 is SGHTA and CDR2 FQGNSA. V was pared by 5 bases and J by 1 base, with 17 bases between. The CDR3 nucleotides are TGTGCCAGCAGCCCAACCGACCGGACAGCGAACACTGAAGCTTTCTTT. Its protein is CASSPTDRTANTEAFF.

The CDR3 DNA follows: TGTGCCAGCAGCTTATCGACAGAGTACTCTGGAAACACCATATATTTT. This translates into CASSLSTEYSGNTIYF. This chain uses TRBV7-9 with TRBJ1-3; TRBD1 is a possible D gene (5 bases). This CDR3 comprises 16 residues. The V gene's germline CDR1 is SEHNR and CDR2 FQNEAQ (reference sequence). Trimming took 2 bases from V and 0 from J, leaving 11 bases between them.

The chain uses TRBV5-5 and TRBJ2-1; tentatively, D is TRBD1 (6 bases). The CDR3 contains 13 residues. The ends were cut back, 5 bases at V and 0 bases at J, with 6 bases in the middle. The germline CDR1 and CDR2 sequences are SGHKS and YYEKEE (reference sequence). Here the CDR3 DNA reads TGTGCCAGCAGGGACAGCTCCTACAATGAGCAGTTCTTC. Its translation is CASRDSSYNEQFF.

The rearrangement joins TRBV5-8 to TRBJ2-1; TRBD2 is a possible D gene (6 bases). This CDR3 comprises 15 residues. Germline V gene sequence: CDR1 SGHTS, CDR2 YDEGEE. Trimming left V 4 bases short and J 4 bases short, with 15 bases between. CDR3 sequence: CASSPLGTHYNEQFF. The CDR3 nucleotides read TGTGCCAGCAGCCCCCTAGGGACTCATTACAATGAGCAGTTCTTC.

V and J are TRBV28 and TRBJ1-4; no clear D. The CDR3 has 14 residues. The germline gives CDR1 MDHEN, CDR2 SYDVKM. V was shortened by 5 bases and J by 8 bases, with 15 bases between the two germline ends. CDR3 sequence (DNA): TGTGCCAGCAGTGCCCTCTCCCGTGGCGAAAAACTGTTTTTT. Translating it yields CASSALSRGEKLFF.

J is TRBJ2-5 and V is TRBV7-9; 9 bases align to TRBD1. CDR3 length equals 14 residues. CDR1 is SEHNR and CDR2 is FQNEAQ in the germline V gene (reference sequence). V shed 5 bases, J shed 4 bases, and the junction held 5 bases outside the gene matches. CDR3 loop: CASSQGQGPETQYF. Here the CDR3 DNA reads TGTGCCAGCAGCCAGGGACAGGGCCCAGAGACCCAGTACTTC. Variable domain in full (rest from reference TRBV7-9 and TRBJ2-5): DTGVSQNPRHKITKRGQNVTFRCDPISEHNRLYWYRQTLGQGPEFLTYFQNEAQLEKSRLLSDRFSAERPKGSFSTLEIQRTEQGDSAMYLCASSQGQGPETQYFGPGTRLLVL.

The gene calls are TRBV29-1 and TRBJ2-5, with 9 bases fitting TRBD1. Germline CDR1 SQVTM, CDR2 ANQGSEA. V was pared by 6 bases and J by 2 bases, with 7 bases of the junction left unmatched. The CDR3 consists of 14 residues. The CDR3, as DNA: TGCAGCGTCGCGACAGGGGGGGTACAAGAGACCCAGTACTTC. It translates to CSVATGGVQETQYF.

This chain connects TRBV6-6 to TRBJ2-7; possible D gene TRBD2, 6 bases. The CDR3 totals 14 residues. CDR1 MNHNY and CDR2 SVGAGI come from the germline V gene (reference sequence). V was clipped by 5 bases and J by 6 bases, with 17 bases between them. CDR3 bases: TGTGCCAGCAGTCCCGCGAGCGGGTTGGGCGAGCAGTACTTC. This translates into CASSPASGLGEQYF.

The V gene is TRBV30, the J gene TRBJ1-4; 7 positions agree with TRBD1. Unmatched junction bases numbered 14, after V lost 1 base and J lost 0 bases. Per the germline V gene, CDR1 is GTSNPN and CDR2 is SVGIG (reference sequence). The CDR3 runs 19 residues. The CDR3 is CAWSGTGFSGPATNEKLFF. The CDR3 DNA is TGTGCCTGGAGTGGGACAGGTTTTTCGGGGCCAGCAACTAATGAAAAACTGTTTTTT. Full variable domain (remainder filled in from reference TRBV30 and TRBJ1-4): SQTIHQWPATLVQPVGSPLSLECTVEGTSNPNLYWYRQAAGRGLQLLFYSVGIGQISSEVPQNLSASRPQDRQFILSSKKLLLSDSGFYLCAWSGTGFSGPATNEKLFFGSGTQLSVL.

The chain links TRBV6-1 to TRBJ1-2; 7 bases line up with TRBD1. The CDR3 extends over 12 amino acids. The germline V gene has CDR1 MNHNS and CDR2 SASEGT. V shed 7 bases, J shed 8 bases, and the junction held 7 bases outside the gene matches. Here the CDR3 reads CASTGGMEGYTF. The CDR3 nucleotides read TGTGCCAGCACAGGGGGAATGGAAGGCTACACCTTC.

In nucleotides, the CDR3 is TGTGCCAGCAGCCCTGGACAGGGGGTGCGGGAGCAGTACTTC. It specifies CASSPGQGVREQYF. The chain couples TRBV7-9 to TRBJ2-7; 10 bases align to TRBD1. V dropped 5 bases and J dropped 7; count of bases not matched to a gene: 8. This CDR3 region has 14 residues. The germline V gene has CDR1 SEHNR and CDR2 FQNEAQ (reference sequence).

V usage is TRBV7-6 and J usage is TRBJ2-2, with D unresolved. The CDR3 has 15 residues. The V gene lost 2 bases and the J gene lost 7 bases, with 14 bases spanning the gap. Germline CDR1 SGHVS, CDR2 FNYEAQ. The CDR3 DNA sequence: TGTGCCAGCAGCTTATCCCGCCTAACCAACGGGGAGCTGTTTTTT. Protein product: CASSLSRLTNGELFF.

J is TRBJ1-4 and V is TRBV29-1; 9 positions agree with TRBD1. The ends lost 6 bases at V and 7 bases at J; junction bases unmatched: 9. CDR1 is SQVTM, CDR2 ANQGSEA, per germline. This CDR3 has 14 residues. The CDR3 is CSVTTGGAGEKLFF. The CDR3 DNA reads TGCAGCGTCACTACAGGGGGCGCAGGTGAAAAACTGTTTTTT. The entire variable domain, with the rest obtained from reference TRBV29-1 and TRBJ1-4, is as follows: SAVISQKPSRDICQRGTSLTIQCQVDSQVTMMFWYRQQPGQSLTLIATANQGSEATYESGFVIDKFPISRPNLTFSTLTVSNMSPEDSSIYLCSVTTGGAGEKLFFGSGTQLSVL.

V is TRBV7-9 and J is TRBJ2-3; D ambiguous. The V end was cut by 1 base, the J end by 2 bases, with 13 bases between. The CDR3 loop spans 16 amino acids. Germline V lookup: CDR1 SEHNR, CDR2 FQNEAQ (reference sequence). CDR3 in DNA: TGTGCCAGCAGCTTAGGACTGGGTTCGTACACAGATACGCAGTATTTT. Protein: CASSLGLGSYTDTQYF. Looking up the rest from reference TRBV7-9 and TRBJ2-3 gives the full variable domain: DTGVSQNPRHKITKRGQNVTFRCDPISEHNRLYWYRQTLGQGPEFLTYFQNEAQLEKSRLLSDRFSAERPKGSFSTLEIQRTEQGDSAMYLCASSLGLGSYTDTQYFGPGTRLTVL.